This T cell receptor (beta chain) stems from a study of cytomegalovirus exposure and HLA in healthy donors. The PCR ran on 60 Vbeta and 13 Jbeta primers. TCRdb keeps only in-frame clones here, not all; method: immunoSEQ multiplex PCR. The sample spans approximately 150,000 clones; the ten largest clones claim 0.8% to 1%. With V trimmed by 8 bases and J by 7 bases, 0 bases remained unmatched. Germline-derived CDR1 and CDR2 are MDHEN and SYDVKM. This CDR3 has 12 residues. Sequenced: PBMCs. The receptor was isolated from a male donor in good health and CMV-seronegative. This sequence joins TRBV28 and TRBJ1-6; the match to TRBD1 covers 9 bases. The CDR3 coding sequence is TGTGCCAGCGGACAGGGGAATTCACCCCTCCACTTT. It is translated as CASGQGNSPLHF.